These T cell receptor beta chains were read from a single sample in a study of graft-versus-host responses after intestinal transplantation. Clones were sequenced by immunoSEQ multiplex PCR, and TCRdb holds only the in-frame ones, with some missing. In the table there are 43,000 or so clones, about 95% of which are singletons. The specimen comprised PBMCs, sampled around 48 weeks after intestinal transplant. The receptors come from a human patient who received an intestinal transplant, so some T cells may come from the graft donor. Both conserved end residues are part of each CDR3. The order of the fields is V gene, CDR3 length, clone size, D gene, J gene, CDR3 DNA, CDR3 protein. D genes are given only for firm matches. For some rows the clone size is stated as once, few or many, or as a class when expanded; others skip it.

>TRBV27|13|.|.|TRBJ2-7
TGTGCCAGCAGTTATGGGCCCGCCTACGAGCAGTACTTC
CASSYGPAYEQYF
>TRBV19|15|.|.|TRBJ2-4
TGTGCCAGTAGTGCGGACTCCTTAGCCAAAAACATTCAGTACTTC
CASSADSLAKNIQYF
>TRBV2|13|.|.|TRBJ2-5
TGTGCCAGCAGGGATGACTACCAAGAGACCCAGTACTTC
CASRDDYQETQYF
>TRBV7-2|13|.|.|TRBJ1-5
TGTGCCAGCAGCTTCGACAGATTTGAGCCCCAGCATTTT
CASSFDRFEPQHF
>TRBV7-7|16|.|.|TRBJ2-1
TGTGCCAGCAGCGAGAACACTAGGGATGGTAGCAATGAGCAGTTCTTC
CASSENTRDGSNEQFF
>TRBV6-4|14|.|.|TRBJ1-2
TGTGCCAGCAGTGATCGTCCGGCTAACTATGGCTACACCTTC
CASSDRPANYGYTF
>TRBV7-9|13|.|.|TRBJ1-4
TGTGCCAGCAGCTTAGCAGGGCTTGAAAAACTGTTTTTT
CASSLAGLEKLFF
>TRBV6-6|14|once|.|TRBJ2-4
TGTGCCAGCAGTTACTCAATAGCCAAAAACATTCAGTACTTC
CASSYSIAKNIQYF
>TRBV7-3|15|.|.|TRBJ2-1
TGTGCCAGCAGCTTAGACTGGAGCTCCTACAATGAGCAGTTCTTC
CASSLDWSSYNEQFF
>TRBV29-1|19|.|TRBD2|TRBJ2-3
TGCAGCGTTGTGGTTGAGGGCGGGGGGCCTTATCCTAGCACAGATACGCAGTATTTT
CSVVVEGGGPYPSTDTQYF
>TRBV9|15|.|.|TRBJ2-5
TGTGCCAGCAGCGTAGCTTTGGGGGCTGGGGAGACCCAGTACTTC
CASSVALGAGETQYF
>TRBV19|15|.|.|TRBJ2-3
TGTGCCAGTAGTATAGGTGGTTCGTGGACAGATACGCAGTATTTT
CASSIGGSWTDTQYF
>TRBV2|14|.|TRBD2|TRBJ2-7
TGTGCCAGCAGGAGGACTAGCGGGAGCTACGAGCAGTACTTC
CASRRTSGSYEQYF
>TRBV15|14|once|TRBD2|TRBJ2-2
TGTGCCACCAGCAGGGGACTAGCGACCGGGGAGCTGTTTTTT
CATSRGLATGELFF
>TRBV6-5|13|.|.|TRBJ2-7
TGTGCCAGCAGTTACGGGGATTACTACGAGCAGTACTTC
CASSYGDYYEQYF
>TRBV9|15|once|.|TRBJ1-3
TGTGCCAGCAGCGTAGGAGGACTTTCTGGAAACACCATATATTTT
CASSVGGLSGNTIYF
>TRBV11-2|15|.|.|TRBJ2-7
TGTGCCCCGGAAATACCCGGCCCGCAGATCTACGAGCAGTACTTC
CAPEIPGPQIYEQYF
>TRBV27|14|.|.|TRBJ1-4
TGTGCCAGCAGTTCGCACAACGCTAATGAAAAACTGTTTTTT
CASSSHNANEKLFF
>TRBV5-4|16|.|.|TRBJ2-1
TGTGCCAGCAGCTTGGCCGCAGCGGGCCTCGGGGATGAGCAGTTCTTC
CASSLAAAGLGDEQFF
>TRBV18|17|.|TRBD2|TRBJ2-1
TGTGCCAGCTCACCATTCTCGACTAGCGGGGGGGGCAATGAGCAGTTCTTC
CASSPFSTSGGGNEQFF
>TRBV18|12|.|.|TRBJ1-1
TGTGCCAGCTCACCAGGGCACACTGAAGCTTTCTTT
CASSPGHTEAFF
>TRBV19|16|.|TRBD1|TRBJ1-2
TGTGCCAGTAGTAGAACCGGGACAGGGAAAACTTATGGCTACACCTTC
CASSRTGTGKTYGYTF
>TRBV13|13|.|.|TRBJ1-4
TGTGCCAGCAGCGGACGGGGGGGGCGAAAACTGTTTTTT
CASSGRGGRKLFF
>TRBV6-1|14|.|.|TRBJ2-7
TGTGCCAGCAGTTATTACCGTGGGTCTCGCGAGCAGTACTTC
CASSYYRGSREQYF
>TRBV5-1|17|.|TRBD1|TRBJ2-7
TGCGCCAGCAGCTTGTCCCCCCGTGGGACAGGTTTAGGCGAGCAGTACTTC
CASSLSPRGTGLGEQYF
>TRBV6-5|15|.|.|TRBJ1-5
TGTGCCAGCAGTTACTCACGGGGAAGCAATCAGCCCCAGCATTTT
CASSYSRGSNQPQHF
>TRBV28|13|.|.|TRBJ2-5
TGTGCCAGCTTTAAGACAGGCGGGGAGACCCAGTACTTC
CASFKTGGETQYF
>TRBV5-4|14|.|.|TRBJ1-2
TGTGCCAGCAGCTTACGGGGACGACCGAATGGCTACACCTTC
CASSLRGRPNGYTF
>TRBV4-1|18|once|.|TRBJ2-2
TGCGCCAGCAGCAATAGAGGACTATCCGACGGTTCATCCGGGGAGCTGTTTTTT
CASSNRGLSDGSSGELFF
>TRBV6-5|14|once|TRBD1|TRBJ1-3
TGTGCCAGCAGGCCTACAGGGGAAGGTAACACCATATATTTT
CASRPTGEGNTIYF
>TRBV7-3|13|.|.|TRBJ1-2
TGTGCCAGCAGCTTAAACCCCGGTTATGGCTACACCTTC
CASSLNPGYGYTF